A single sample is the source of the 17 T cell receptor beta chains below, sequenced in a study of T cells in Graves' hyperthyroidism and ophthalmopathy. TCR beta CDR3 regions were amplified from RNA transcripts. First-round RT-PCR targeting the TCR CDR3 was performed with the HTBI primer set. MiXCR, applied by TCRdb to the multiplex PCR reads, yields one record per CDR3 protein. Altogether about 250,000 distinct CDR3 sequences are present, approximately 25% being singletons, with the ten largest covering approximately 35%. Sequenced: blood. The receptors shown here come from a woman in her thirties or forties with Graves' ophthalmopathy.

This clonotype came up many times. This chain joins TRBV6-1 and TRBJ2-7; tentative D call: TRBD2 (5 bases). The length of the CDR3 is 11 residues. Germline V lookup: CDR1 MNHNS, CDR2 SASEGT. The V end was cut by 4 bases, the J end by 7 bases, with 8 bases between. This CDR3 is CASSGPGEQYF. CDR3 in DNA: TGTGCCAGCAGTGGGCCGGGGGAGCAGTACTTC.

This clonotype was seen many times. V is TRBV7-2 and J is TRBJ2-7, with 12 bases aligning to TRBD2. Germline V gene data show CDR1 as SGHTA and CDR2 as FQGNSA. CDR3 length: 16 residues. V was pared by 5 bases and J by 1 base, with 6 bases of the junction left unmatched. CDR3 sequence (DNA): TGTGCCAGCAGCCGCTTGACTAGCGGGAGTTCCTACGAGCAGTACTTC. Its translation is CASSRLTSGSSYEQYF.

The chain joins TRBV29-1 to TRBJ2-7; D perhaps matches TRBD1 (6 bases). TRBJ2-1 matches the DNA end more closely, so the J call is doubtful. There are 16 residues in the CDR3. Germline CDR1 and CDR2: SQVTM and ANQGSEA. CDR3 bases: TGCAGCGTTGGCGATGCATCCGAGACAGGTATCGGCGAGCAGTTCTTC. Translated, it gives CSVGDASETGIGEQFF.

This chain joins TRBV6-1 and TRBJ2-7, with 8 bases identical to TRBD1. Trimming removed 8 bases from V and 0 bases from J; junction bases left unmatched: 0. The germline gives CDR1 MNHNS, CDR2 SASEGT. This CDR3 comprises 12 residues. CDR3 region: CASDRGSYEQYF. CDR3 DNA sequence: TGTGCCAGCGACAGGGGCTCCTACGAGCAGTACTTC.

The chain recombines TRBV12-3 or TRBV12-4 with TRBJ2-7; the match to TRBD2 covers 9 bases. This CDR3 is built from 16 residues. With V trimmed by 3 bases and J by 4 bases, 10 bases remained unmatched. CDR3 nucleotide sequence: TGTGCCAGCAGTTTCACAAGCGGGAGGCGACAATACGAGCAGTACTTC. Translation gives CASSFTSGRRQYEQYF.

In its sample, this clonotype was seen many times. V and J are TRBV29-1 and TRBJ2-5, with D perhaps TRBD2 (6 bases). The CDR3 loop spans 14 amino acids. Trimming removed 6 bases from V and 5 bases from J, with 19 bases in between. CDR1 is SQVTM, CDR2 ANQGSEA, per germline. CDR3 DNA: TGCAGCGTGGGGGGAACAGCCTCAGGGGAGACCCAGTACTTC. Amino acids: CSVGGTASGETQYF.

CDR3 sequence reads: CASSGGKAYGYTF. The CDR3 DNA sequence: TGTGCCAGCAGCGGTGGGAAAGCTTATGGCTACACCTTC. The chain is built from TRBV12-3 or TRBV12-4 and TRBJ1-2; no clear D gene. Deletions cut 6 bases from V and 5 bases from J, with 13 bases between. The CDR3 is made up of 13 amino acids.

This clonotype appeared many times. The gene calls are TRBV4-1 and TRBJ1-2; D might be TRBD1 (6 bases). The V end lost 6 bases, the J end lost 5 bases, and 19 bases lay between the germline ends. In germline, CDR1 is MGHRA, CDR2 YSYEKL. The length of the CDR3 is 15 residues. CDR3 protein: CASSQQGLGAYGYTF. CDR3 coding DNA: TGCGCCAGCAGTCAACAGGGACTCGGGGCTTATGGCTACACCTTC.

This chain joins TRBV19 and TRBJ1-1; TRBD1 aligns across 7 bases. The germline CDR1 and CDR2 sequences are LNHDA and SQIVND (reference sequence). There are 16 residues in the CDR3. J lost 5 bases, V lost 4 bases, and 13 bases had no gene match. CDR3 coding DNA: TGTGCCAGTAGTAGTATCCGGAACAGGGGTGGGACTGAAGCTTTCTTT. Translation gives CASSSIRNRGGTEAFF.

This clonotype was counted ten times or more. This chain joins TRBV6-1 and TRBJ2-7; 11 positions agree with TRBD2. Germline V gene data show CDR1 as MNHNS and CDR2 as SASEGT. V shed 5 bases, J shed 3 bases, and the junction held 3 bases outside the gene matches. CDR3 length: 14 amino acids. The CDR3 DNA sequence: TGTGCCAGCAGTCGAACTAGCGGGAGCTACGAGCAGTACTTC. It encodes CASSRTSGSYEQYF.

This clonotype showed up just a few times. The chain couples TRBV7-2 to TRBJ2-5; 12 bases align to TRBD2. Trimming removed 1 base from V and 5 bases from J; junction bases left unmatched: 5. The germline gives CDR1 SGHTA, CDR2 FQGNSA. This CDR3 has 16 residues. As DNA, the CDR3 is TGTGCCAGCAGCTTAGGACGGACTAGCGGGATGGAGACCCAGTACTTC. Encoded protein: CASSLGRTSGMETQYF.

This clonotype was recorded at least ten times. This rearrangement joins TRBV6-2 or TRBV6-3 to TRBJ2-2; D is ambiguous. V lost 6 bases and J 0 bases, leaving 5 bases between the germline ends. Germline CDR1 MNHEY, CDR2 SVGEGT. The CDR3 spans 13 residues. CDR3 loop: CASRPTNTGELFF. The CDR3 DNA follows: TGTGCCAGCAGACCGACGAACACCGGGGAGCTGTTTTTT.

This clonotype has ten or more counts. This rearrangement joins TRBV19 to TRBJ2-2; D is undetermined. The CDR3 covers 10 residues. The germline V and J ends were trimmed by 11 bases and 5 bases, with 6 bases remaining between them. The germline V gene has CDR1 LNHDA and CDR2 SQIVND (reference sequence). CDR3 nucleotides: TGTGCCCTGCCTACCGGGGAGCTGTTTTTT. Translation gives CALPTGELFF.

This clonotype was detected ten times or more. The chain links TRBV20-1 to TRBJ2-5; D is ambiguous. The V and J ends lost 6 bases and 2 bases respectively, with 7 bases between them. CDR1 is DFQATT, CDR2 SNEGSKA, per germline (reference sequence). This CDR3 spans 11 amino acids. The DNA for the CDR3 is TGCAGTGCATACAGACAAGAGACCCAGTACTTC. Protein sequence: CSAYRQETQYF.

With respect to this clonotype: A read error may account for a junction end that differs from germline. The chain employs TRBV25-1 and TRBJ2-7, with D possibly being TRBD2 (6 bases). Germline lookup yields CDR1 MGHDK and CDR2 SYGVNS. The CDR3 is 18 residues long. The CDR3 loop is CASSEIHRDLRVSYEQSF. The CDR3 DNA sequence: TGTGCCAGCAGTGAAATACACCGGGACTTGCGGGTCTCCTACGAGCAGTCCTTC.

Ten or more counts support this clonotype. The CDR3 sequence is CAIRQKPDSSEQYF. DNA for the CDR3: TGTGCCATCAGACAGAAACCAGACAGCTCTGAGCAGTACTTC. The chain has TRBV10-3 and TRBJ2-7; D might be TRBD1 (5 bases). Germline V CDR1 and CDR2: ENHRY, SYGVKD. The CDR3 is 14 residues long. Trimming pared 6 bases from V and 7 bases from J, leaving 19 bases between.

The chain carries TRBV6-5 and TRBJ1-1; TRBD1 is a possible D gene (5 bases). The CDR3 contains 12 residues. V was clipped by 5 bases and J by 11 bases, with 15 bases between them. In germline, CDR1 is MNHEY, CDR2 SVGAGI. CDR3 bases: TGTGCCAGCAGTCACCAACAGGCTCGGGCTTTCTTT. Encoded protein: CASSHQQARAFF.